This is a list of T cell receptor beta chains from one sample in a study of human T cells and chemical hapten exposure. MiXCR was run by TCRdb on the RACE reads, yielding one entry per CDR3 protein. The sample lists about 350,000 distinct CDR3 sequences, more than 5% seen once, with about 5% in the top ten. The sample in question was whole blood, obtained in connection with sensitization to the hapten diphenylcyclopropenone (DPC). The receptors stem from a woman under 30 with alopecia areata. Some clones in this sample may be carry-over from other donors' samples. The CDR3 runs from the conserved cysteine through the conserved F or W. D genes are given only for firm matches. Not every row has a clone size; where given, it reads once, few, many or a size class.

D gene: NA
J gene: TRBJ1-2
clone size: many
V gene: TRBV4-1
CDR3 protein: CASSRTAVNYGYTF
CDR3 DNA: TGCGCCAGCAGTCGGACAGCCGTAAACTATGGCTACACCTTC

D gene: TRBD2
J gene: TRBJ2-3
clone size: few
V gene: TRBV7-8
CDR3 protein: CASSLFGASGTRADTQYF
CDR3 DNA: TGTGCCAGCAGCTTATTTGGGGCTAGCGGGACTAGGGCAGATACGCAGTATTTT

D gene: NA
J gene: TRBJ2-2
clone size: many
V gene: TRBV29-1
CDR3 protein: CSVGNSNTGELFF
CDR3 DNA: TGCAGCGTTGGAAACTCGAACACCGGGGAGCTGTTTTTT

D gene: TRBD1
J gene: TRBJ2-7
clone size: few
V gene: TRBV6-2/TRBV6-3
CDR3 protein: CASSYEGAIYEQYF
CDR3 DNA: TGTGCCAGCAGTTACGAGGGGGCCATCTACGAGCAGTACTTC

D gene: NA
J gene: TRBJ1-5
clone size: few
V gene: TRBV7-9
CDR3 protein: CASSFGSGPVNSNQPQHF
CDR3 DNA: TGTGCCAGCAGCTTTGGTTCAGGACCTGTAAATAGCAATCAGCCCCAGCATTTT

D gene: TRBD1
J gene: TRBJ2-7
clone size: many
V gene: TRBV27
CDR3 protein: CASRRDSSYEQYF
CDR3 DNA: TGTGCCAGCAGGAGGGACAGCTCCTACGAGCAGTACTTC

D gene: NA
J gene: TRBJ1-2
clone size: many
V gene: TRBV3-1
CDR3 protein: CASSRKGDNGYTF
CDR3 DNA: TGTGCCAGCAGCCGAAAGGGGGATAATGGCTACACCTTC

D gene: TRBD1
J gene: TRBJ1-1
clone size: many
V gene: TRBV2
CDR3 protein: CASIRWGTGDEAFF
CDR3 DNA: TGTGCCAGCATTCGGTGGGGGACAGGGGATGAAGCTTTCTTT

D gene: NA
J gene: TRBJ1-3
clone size: many
V gene: TRBV6-2/TRBV6-3
CDR3 protein: CASSYGDSGNTIYF
CDR3 DNA: TGTGCCAGCAGTTACGGCGATTCTGGAAACACCATATATTTT

D gene: NA
J gene: TRBJ1-4
clone size: many
V gene: TRBV12-3/TRBV12-4
CDR3 protein: CASSETGLNEKLFF
CDR3 DNA: TGTGCCAGCAGTGAGACGGGCCTTAATGAAAAACTGTTTTTT

D gene: TRBD2
J gene: TRBJ2-5
clone size: NA
V gene: TRBV24-1
CDR3 protein: CATSDTTGGQETQYF
CDR3 DNA: TGTGCCACCAGTGACACGACCGGGGGGCAAGAGACCCAGTACTTC

D gene: NA
J gene: TRBJ2-7
clone size: NA
V gene: TRBV7-8
CDR3 protein: CASSQSRDRLPGQYF
CDR3 DNA: TGTGCCAGCAGCCAAAGCAGGGACCGGCTGCCGGGGCAGTACTTC

D gene: TRBD1
J gene: TRBJ2-7
clone size: many
V gene: TRBV7-9
CDR3 protein: CASSPRDSSYEQYF
CDR3 DNA: TGTGCCAGCAGTCCGAGGGACAGCTCCTACGAGCAGTACTTC

D gene: NA
J gene: TRBJ1-5
clone size: NA
V gene: TRBV9
CDR3 protein: CASSRGQTTSNQPQHF
CDR3 DNA: TGTGCCAGCAGTCGCGGACAGACCACTAGCAATCAGCCCCAGCATTTT

D gene: NA
J gene: TRBJ2-1
clone size: NA
V gene: TRBV5-1
CDR3 protein: CASSLAGGNYNEQFF
CDR3 DNA: TGCGCCAGCAGCTTGGCCGGTGGTAACTACAATGAGCAGTTCTTC

D gene: TRBD2
J gene: TRBJ2-7
clone size: many
V gene: TRBV20-1
CDR3 protein: CSAWRGTSGSREYF
CDR3 DNA: TGCAGTGCTTGGAGGGGGACTAGCGGGAGCCGGGAGTACTTC

D gene: TRBD1
J gene: TRBJ1-6
clone size: many
V gene: TRBV10-3
CDR3 protein: CAISISGQVNSPLHF
CDR3 DNA: TGTGCCATCAGTATCTCGGGACAGGTTAATTCACCCCTCCACTTT

D gene: NA
J gene: TRBJ1-1
clone size: many
V gene: TRBV7-9
CDR3 protein: CASSLVSTVEAFF
CDR3 DNA: TGTGCCAGCAGCTTAGTTAGCACAGTAGAAGCTTTCTTT

D gene: NA
J gene: TRBJ2-1
clone size: few
V gene: TRBV5-5
CDR3 protein: CASSLRRDARDDEQFF
CDR3 DNA: TGTGCCAGCAGCCTACGCCGGGACGCAAGAGACGATGAGCAGTTCTTC

D gene: NA
J gene: TRBJ1-1
clone size: many
V gene: TRBV4-3
CDR3 protein: CASSQDPGRTEAFF
CDR3 DNA: TGCGCCAGCAGCCAAGATCCGGGGAGGACTGAAGCTTTCTTT

D gene: NA
J gene: TRBJ2-1
clone size: few
V gene: TRBV7-6
CDR3 protein: CASSPQLISGVFSYNEQFF
CDR3 DNA: TGTGCCAGCAGCCCCCAGCTTATCAGCGGAGTTTTTTCCTACAATGAGCAGTTCTTC

D gene: NA
J gene: TRBJ2-3
clone size: many
V gene: TRBV5-1
CDR3 protein: CASSLSTSYPSTDTQYF
CDR3 DNA: TGCGCCAGCAGCTTGTCTACTAGCTACCCTAGCACAGATACGCAGTATTTT